This entry describes one TCR beta chain. The data were produced by immunoSEQ multiplex PCR, yet TCRdb's version contains in-frame clones alone and is incomplete. Found here are tens of thousands of clones; the top ten clones hold approximately 8.1%. These data are taken from a study of T cells in women clearing cervical HPV infection. On the study more broadly: Cases were women with histologically confirmed HPV16-related CIN3 or worse, including a couple of invasive cancers. Case blood drawn at lesion detection; control blood after infection cleared. Case blood was drawn a median about 150 days after lesion detection.

MY09/MY11 PCR detected cervical HPV DNA; dot-blot assigned genotypes. The sequenced sample was blood buffy coat. This TCR derives from a woman aged 18-70 years with a cervical HPV16 infection that either progressed to CIN3+ or cleared (not recorded which).

The part of the CDR3 DNA that was read is TGCGCCAGCAGCTTGGAGCAGGGATCGGTCGGC. Encoded protein: CASSLEQGSVG. The complete CDR3 protein is CASSLEQGSVGYTF. The chain uses TRBV5-1 and TRBJ1-2, with D tentatively TRBD1 (5 bases). The read gets to within 3 residues of the CDR3 end, and the germline J gene fills in the rest. This CDR3 contains 14 residues. CDR1 and CDR2 from the germline V gene are SGHRS and YFSETQ.